These T cell receptor beta chains were read from a single sample in a study of cytomegalovirus exposure and HLA in healthy donors. This table comes from immunoSEQ multiplex PCR, and its TCRdb copy is limited to in-frame clones, with some not included. Of approximately 160,000 clones in the sample, about 77% were seen once. Sequences were obtained from PBMCs. These receptors all stem from a male donor in good health and CMV-seropositive. Both conserved end residues are part of each CDR3.

v_call	j_call	cdr3_aa
TRBV19	TRBJ2-2	CASRGSGGAYTGELFF
TRBV5-1	TRBJ1-2	CASSLAGYDGYTF
TRBV4-3	TRBJ2-7	CASSLRRGVDEQYF
TRBV5-8	TRBJ2-5	CASSLAPVETQYF
TRBV7-2	TRBJ2-3	CASSPTKFTDTQYF
TRBV2	TRBJ2-2	CASSPDRTGFVLNTGELFF
TRBV14	TRBJ1-1	CASSRGAEAFF
TRBV5-4	TRBJ2-2	CASSVDAGGWSGELFF
TRBV5-4	TRBJ1-1	CASSQGARNTEAFF
TRBV5-1	TRBJ1-3	CASSSLGLPSGNTIYF
TRBV11-2	TRBJ2-6	CASSSYNVLTF
TRBV5-1	TRBJ2-7	CASSPERGGFYEQYF
TRBV7-8	TRBJ2-3	CASSTLGGPDTQYF
TRBV7-9	TRBJ2-5	CASSPSETQYF
TRBV6-6	TRBJ1-1	CASIKGTEAFF
TRBV19	TRBJ2-7	CAILTGSGEQYF
TRBV11-1	TRBJ2-1	CASSSKRGGQGSANEQFF
TRBV5-1	TRBJ1-1	CASSWQGGLMNTEAFF
TRBV2	TRBJ2-3	CASRTGPSTDTQYF
TRBV7-9	TRBJ2-2	CASSTRTLTGGMNTGELFF
TRBV6-5	TRBJ1-1	CASSPHNRPTEAFF
TRBV2	TRBJ1-2	CASSEGDRVYEGYTF
TRBV5-6	TRBJ2-5	CASSYGAEQETQYF
TRBV2	TRBJ1-1	CASSPLRSDREAFF
TRBV18	TRBJ2-7	CASSLRDRGPYEQYF
TRBV10-2	TRBJ2-3	CASSSNLRESIRDTQYF
TRBV6-6	TRBJ1-2	CASSSLYRGEDGYTF
TRBV5-1	TRBJ1-6	CASSLSFTNNSPLHF
TRBV19	TRBJ1-1	CASTPTGGTEAFF
TRBV27	TRBJ2-7	CATGDRGVYEQYF
TRBV6-1	TRBJ2-2	CAIGTGVNTGELFF
TRBV7-9	TRBJ2-7	CASSLGSSGGYEQYF
TRBV18	TRBJ2-5	CASSPTRGDQETQYF
TRBV2	TRBJ2-2	CASSQNTGASGELFF
TRBV29-1	TRBJ2-1	CSVEGGARYNEQFF
TRBV18	TRBJ1-3	CASSPQSQGTGNTIYF
TRBV7-2	TRBJ2-5	CASSPRTSTRETQYF
TRBV7-2	TRBJ2-7	CASSFMGLAGREQYF
TRBV6-5	TRBJ2-1	CATKGGYTYNEQFF
TRBV7-6	.	CASSLASNIYEQYF